This T cell receptor (beta chain) emerged from a study of blood T cell repertoires in COVID-19. Repertoires were generated with immunoSEQ multiplex PCR, while TCRdb's copy carries only in-frame clones and drops some. Among some 79,000 clones listed, roughly 90% were seen once. Trimming stripped 3 bases from V and 0 bases from J, with 9 bases between. This CDR3 spans 15 amino acids. CDR1 SGHVS and CDR2 FQNEAQ come from the germline V gene. The sequence was obtained from an older man with active or convalescent COVID-19. The V call is TRBV7-8, the J call TRBJ1-5; maybe TRBD1 (5 bases). Sequencing was performed on peripheral blood. The CDR3 is CASSLGLYSNQPQHF. CDR3 DNA: TGTGCCAGCAGCTTGGGACTCTATAGCAATCAGCCCCAGCATTTT. The whole variable domain, remainder taken from reference TRBV7-8 and TRBJ1-5, is GAGVSQSPRYKVAKRGQDVALRCDPISGHVSLFWYQQALGQGPEFLTYFQNEAQLDKSGLPSDRFFAERPEGSVSTLKIQRTQQEDSAVYLCASSLGLYSNQPQHFGDGTRLSIL.